The present T cell receptor beta chain was sequenced within a study of vaccination effects on CD4 cells after COVID-19. Viral peptide pools were used in the ViraFEST assay to expand antigen-specific CD4+ T cells, and sequencing came afterward. Upon completion of 10 to 11 days in culture, CD4+ T cells were isolated. People in the vaccine group had not been infected with SARS-CoV-2 before, and their nucleocapsid antibodies were negative. This CDR3 spans 16 amino acids. Germline V gene sequence: CDR1 SNHLY, CDR2 FYNNEI. J gave up 1 base and V 8 bases, and 13 bases lay outside the gene matches. In regard to this clone: Antigen: not known.

Repertoires were generated with immunoSEQ multiplex PCR, while TCRdb's copy carries only in-frame clones and drops some. Among roughly 20,000 clones listed, 60% to 80% were seen once. The receptor comes from a human donor who received a COVID-19 vaccine. J is TRBJ2-7 and V is TRBV2, with 8 bases lining up with TRBD1. The sample was CD4+ T cells from PBMCs cultured with HCoV-NL63 spike peptides, taken before COVID-19 vaccination. Written as DNA, the CDR3 is TGTGCCAGCCCCTATGCCCTAGGACAGGGATCCTACGAGCAGTACTTC. Its translation is CASPYALGQGSYEQYF.